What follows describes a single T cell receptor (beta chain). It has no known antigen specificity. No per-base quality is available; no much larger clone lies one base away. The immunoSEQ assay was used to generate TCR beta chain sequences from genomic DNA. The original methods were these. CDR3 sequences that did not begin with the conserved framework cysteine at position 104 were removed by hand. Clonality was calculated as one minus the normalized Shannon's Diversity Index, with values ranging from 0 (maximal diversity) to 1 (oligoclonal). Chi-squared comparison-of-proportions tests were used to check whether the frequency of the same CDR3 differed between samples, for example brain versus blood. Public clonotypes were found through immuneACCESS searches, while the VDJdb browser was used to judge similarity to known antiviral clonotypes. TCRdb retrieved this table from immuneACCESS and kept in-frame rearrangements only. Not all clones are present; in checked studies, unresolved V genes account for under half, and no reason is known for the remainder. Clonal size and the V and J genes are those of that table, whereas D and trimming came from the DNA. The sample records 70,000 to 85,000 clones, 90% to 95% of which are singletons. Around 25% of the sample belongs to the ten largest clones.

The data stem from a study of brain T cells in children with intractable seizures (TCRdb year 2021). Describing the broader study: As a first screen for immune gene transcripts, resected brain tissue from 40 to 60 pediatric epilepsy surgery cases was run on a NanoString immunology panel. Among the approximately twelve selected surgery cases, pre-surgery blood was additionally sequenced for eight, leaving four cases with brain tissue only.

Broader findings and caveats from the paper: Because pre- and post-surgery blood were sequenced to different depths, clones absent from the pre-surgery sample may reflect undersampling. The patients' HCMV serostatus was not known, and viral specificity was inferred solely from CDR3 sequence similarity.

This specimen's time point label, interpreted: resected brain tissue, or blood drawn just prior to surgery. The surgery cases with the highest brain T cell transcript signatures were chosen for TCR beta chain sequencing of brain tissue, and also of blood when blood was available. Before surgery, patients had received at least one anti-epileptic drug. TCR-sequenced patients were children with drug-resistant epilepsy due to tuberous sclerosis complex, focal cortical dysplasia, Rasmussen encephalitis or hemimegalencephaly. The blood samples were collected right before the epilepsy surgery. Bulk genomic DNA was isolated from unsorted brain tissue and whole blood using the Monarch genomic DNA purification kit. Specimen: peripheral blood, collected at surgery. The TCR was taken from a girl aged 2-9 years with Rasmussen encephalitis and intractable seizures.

For the CDR3, the sequence is CASSQDVTREKLFF. The base sequence is TGTGCCAGCAGCCAAGATGTAACACGGGAAAAACTGTTTTTT. The chain is made from TRBV3-1 (or the pseudogene TRBV3-2) and TRBJ1-4; too little of a D gene remains to name it. CDR1 and CDR2 were assigned from the germline V gene (reference sequence) as LGHDT and YNNKEL. Counted from cysteine to phenylalanine, this CDR3 has 14 amino acids. Kept here is only the CDR3 DNA, which spans 42 bases and is read in frame from base 1. Trimming costs V 0 bases and J 8 bases, and their ends lie 10 bases apart.